This T cell receptor beta chain was captured by sequencing in a study of blood T cell repertoires in COVID-19. Study in general: The United States, Italy and Spain were the sources of the acute and convalescent COVID-19 samples.

The germline V gene encodes CDR1 SGDLS and CDR2 YYNGEE. Trimming took off 4 bases at V and 8 bases at J, with 18 bases between the two ends. There are 14 residues in the CDR3. Generated by immunoSEQ multiplex PCR, the TCRdb table keeps only in-frame clones and is missing some. The sample has 280,000 or so clones, approximately 90% seen once. V and J are TRBV9 and TRBJ1-2, with D uncertain. Specimen: peripheral blood. This TCR derives from a woman in her fifties or sixties with acute or convalescent COVID-19. CDR3 DNA: TGTGCCAGCAGCCCGATGGGGATCCGAGGGGGCTACACCTTC. It specifies CASSPMGIRGGYTF.